The rows below give T cell receptor beta chains drawn from one sample of a study of vaccination effects on CD4 cells after COVID-19. Their antigens remain unidentified. Data came from immunoSEQ multiplex PCR; TCRdb stores just in-frame clones and leaves some out. Here the sample spans tens of thousands of clones, 55% to 75% being singletons. The input for sequencing was CD4+ T cells from PBMCs cultured with HCoV-NL63 spike peptides, taken before COVID-19 vaccination. The receptors come from a human donor who received a COVID-19 vaccine. Both conserved end residues are part of each CDR3. Each record gives: J gene, V gene, clone size, D gene, CDR3 length, CDR3 DNA, CDR3 protein. The D gene is left open where the match is weak. Only part of the rows carry a size: once, few, many, or a class if the clone is expanded.

>TRBJ2-1|TRBV27|.|TRBD2|21
TGTGCCAGCAGTTTATCGGTAGGGACTAGCGGGAGTAATAGGTCCTACAATGAGCAGTTCTTC
CASSLSVGTSGSNRSYNEQFF
>TRBJ1-3|TRBV7-6|few|.|18
TGTGCCAGCAGCCCGAGACCGACAGCAGGTTCGTCTGGAAACACCATATATTTT
CASSPRPTAGSSGNTIYF
>TRBJ2-5|TRBV11-2|.|.|11
TGTGCCAGCAGCCCGAAAGTGACCCAGTACTTC
CASSPKVTQYF
>TRBJ2-2|TRBV4-2|.|TRBD1|15
TGTGCCAGCAGCCAAGAGGACAGGGAGGCCGGGGAGCTGTTTTTT
CASSQEDREAGELFF
>TRBJ1-1|TRBV12-3/TRBV12-4|.|.|13
TGTGCCAGCAGGTGGGCAGGGAACACTGAAGCTTTCTTT
CASRWAGNTEAFF
>TRBJ2-5|TRBV29-1|.|.|12
TGCAGCGTGGGACGGTACCAAGAGACCCAGTACTTC
CSVGRYQETQYF
>TRBJ1-1|TRBV30|.|TRBD1|14
TGTGCCTGGAGTACGGGACAGGGTAACACTGAAGCTTTCTTT
CAWSTGQGNTEAFF
>TRBJ1-1|TRBV19|.|.|13
TGTGCCAGTCTTCGGGGGCAGGGGACTGAAGCTTTCTTT
CASLRGQGTEAFF
>TRBJ1-2|TRBV12-3/TRBV12-4|once|.|12
TGTGCCAGCAGTTTAACAGGGTATGGCTACACCTTC
CASSLTGYGYTF
>TRBJ2-7|TRBV4-2|.|.|16
TGTGCCAGCAGCCAAGATTTGGTGGGGGGGCTCAACGAGCAGTACTTC
CASSQDLVGGLNEQYF
>TRBJ2-6|TRBV7-6|few|.|16
TGTGCCAGCAGCCCGAGGGGCGGTGCTGGGGCCAACGTCCTGACTTTC
CASSPRGGAGANVLTF
>TRBJ2-1|TRBV11-2|.|TRBD2|14
TGTGCCAGCAGCTTGGGACTAGCGTCGATTGAGCAGTTCTTC
CASSLGLASIEQFF
>TRBJ2-7|TRBV6-1|.|TRBD2|17
TGTGCCAGCAGTGAAGACCTAGCACTAGCGAGCTCCTACGAGCAGTACTTC
CASSEDLALASSYEQYF
>TRBJ2-1|TRBV24-1|.|.|14
TGTGCCACCAGTGACCCGGGGGTTGGCAATGAGCAGTTCTTC
CATSDPGVGNEQFF
>TRBJ2-5|TRBV11-3|once|.|13
TGTGCCAGCAGCTTAGTAGGGGAAGAGACCCAGTACTTC
CASSLVGEETQYF
>TRBJ1-5|TRBV2|.|TRBD1|14
TGTGCCAGCAGTGAAGGGACAGGCGATCAGCCCCAGCATTTT
CASSEGTGDQPQHF
>TRBJ2-3|TRBV18|.|.|16
TGTGCCAGCTCACCCCTTTTTGATGCGGTAGGAGATACGCAGTATTTT
CASSPLFDAVGDTQYF
>TRBJ1-3|TRBV5-8|.|.|15
TGTGCCAGCAGCTTCCCAGGATTTACTGGAAACACCATATATTTT
CASSFPGFTGNTIYF
>TRBJ2-5|TRBV12-3/TRBV12-4|.|.|13
TGTGCCAGCAGTTTAGCCAGCCAAGAGACCCAGTACTTC
CASSLASQETQYF
>TRBJ2-3|TRBV19|.|.|16
TGTGCCAGTAGTATAAATGGACTGGGACACACAGATACGCAGTATTTT
CASSINGLGHTDTQYF
>TRBJ2-3|TRBV7-9|.|TRBD1|14
TGTGCCAGCAGCTTGACAGGGGGCACAGATACGCAGTATTTT
CASSLTGGTDTQYF
>TRBJ2-3|TRBV7-9|.|.|16
TGTGCCAGCAGCTTAGGGGGGGGGCTACAGGCAGATACGCAGTATTTT
CASSLGGGLQADTQYF
>TRBJ2-5|TRBV19|.|TRBD1|15
TGTGCCAGTAGTACTCTACAGGGGGCCCAAGAGACCCAGTACTTC
CASSTLQGAQETQYF
>TRBJ1-2|TRBV6-5|.|.|13
TGTGCCAGCAGTTACAAGGAGTATGGAGGCTACACCTTC
CASSYKEYGGYTF
>TRBJ1-2|TRBV4-1|.|.|15
TGCGCCAGCAGCCAAGTCTGGCAGCTGAACTATGGCTACACCTTC
CASSQVWQLNYGYTF
>TRBJ2-7|TRBV14|.|.|16
TGTGCCAGCAGCTCCCGAAGGGGGGCGGGGTCCTACGAGCAGTACTTC
CASSSRRGAGSYEQYF
>TRBJ1-2|TRBV7-9|.|TRBD1|13
TGTGCCAGCCTAAAACAGGGGAACTATGGCTACACCTTC
CASLKQGNYGYTF
>TRBJ1-5|TRBV18|.|TRBD1|15
TGTGCCAGCTCAGGGACAGGGGCCGTGGGGGAGCCCCAGCATTTT
CASSGTGAVGEPQHF
>TRBJ2-3|TRBV19|.|TRBD2|16
TGTGCCAGTAGTCCGGGTAGCGGGATGGCCCCAGATACGCAGTATTTT
CASSPGSGMAPDTQYF
>TRBJ1-2|TRBV5-1|.|.|14
TGCGCCAGCAGCTCGCTGACAACCGATTATGGCTACACCTTC
CASSSLTTDYGYTF
>TRBJ1-1|TRBV9|.|.|14
TGTGCCAGCAGCGGTAACAGCCTGAACACTGAAGCTTTCTTT
CASSGNSLNTEAFF
>TRBJ1-3|TRBV5-4|few|.|15
TGTGCCAGCAGCCCAGGAGATCTCTCTGGAAACACCATATATTTT
CASSPGDLSGNTIYF
>TRBJ1-3|TRBV10-3|.|.|14
TGTGCCATCAGTGAACCCACCGGGGGAAACACCATATATTTT
CAISEPTGGNTIYF
>TRBJ2-7|TRBV5-1|few|.|17
TGCGCCAGCAGCTTGGGCCCCAGGGGAGGAGTTAGTGTCGAGCAGTACTTC
CASSLGPRGGVSVEQYF
>TRBJ1-4|TRBV28|.|TRBD1|15
TGTGCCAGCAGCCTACGACAGGGAGCGAATGAAAAACTGTTTTTT
CASSLRQGANEKLFF
>TRBJ1-1|TRBV5-1|.|.|15
TGCGCCAGCAGGGAAGGCGGGACGGCGAACACTGAAGCTTTCTTT
CASREGGTANTEAFF
>TRBJ2-7|TRBV27|.|.|14
TGTGCCAGCAGCCACAGACAGTCCCTATACGAGCAGTACTTC
CASSHRQSLYEQYF
>TRBJ1-2|TRBV5-8|.|TRBD1|15
TGTGCCAGCAGCACCGGACAGGGGAACAACTATGGCTACACCTTC
CASSTGQGNNYGYTF
>TRBJ2-3|TRBV7-2|.|TRBD2|15
TGTGCCAGCGGCTTTGGGACTAGGAGTAAAGATACGCAGTATTTT
CASGFGTRSKDTQYF
>TRBJ2-3|TRBV6-6|.|.|11
TGTGCCAGCAGTTACTCAGATACGCAGTATTTT
CASSYSDTQYF
>TRBJ1-4|TRBV10-3|.|.|15
TGTGCCATCAGTGAGTCGGGCGTGGTTAATGAAAAACTGTTTTTT
CAISESGVVNEKLFF
>TRBJ2-7|TRBV19|.|.|16
TGTGCCAGTAGTCCAGGAGGGCAGAAGAGCTCCTACGAGCAGTACTTC
CASSPGGQKSSYEQYF
>TRBJ2-5|TRBV29-1|.|TRBD2|14
TGCAGCGAGTTACCGGGACTAGCTCAAGAGACCCAGTACTTC
CSELPGLAQETQYF
>TRBJ2-1|TRBV5-1|few|.|14
TGCGCCAGCAACCGGGACCCAGAGAACAATGAGCAGTTCTTC
CASNRDPENNEQFF
>TRBJ1-5|TRBV19|.|TRBD1|13
TGTGCCAGCAGGAAAGACAGGGTCCAGCCCCAGCATTTT
CASRKDRVQPQHF